The T cell receptor beta chain under discussion was sequenced for a study of identical twins' blood T cells. This clonotype showed up many times. The CDR3 is 13 residues long. The V segment lost 2 bases and the J segment 6 bases; nucleotides outside the gene matches: 3. Germline loops: CDR1 SQVTM, CDR2 ANQGSEA. In TCRdb, the 5' RACE reads were re-called with MiXCR into one record per CDR3 protein. The sample holds fewer than 450,000 distinct CDR3 sequences; about 28% are singletons and the top ten take around 5.6%. The TCR was taken from a woman aged 18-55 years in good health. Source material: PBMCs. This chain uses TRBV29-1 with TRBJ1-4; 7 nucleotides agree with TRBD1. The CDR3 DNA reads TGCAGCGTTGAAATAGGGGGCGATGAAAAACTGTTTTTT. Translated, it gives CSVEIGGDEKLFF.